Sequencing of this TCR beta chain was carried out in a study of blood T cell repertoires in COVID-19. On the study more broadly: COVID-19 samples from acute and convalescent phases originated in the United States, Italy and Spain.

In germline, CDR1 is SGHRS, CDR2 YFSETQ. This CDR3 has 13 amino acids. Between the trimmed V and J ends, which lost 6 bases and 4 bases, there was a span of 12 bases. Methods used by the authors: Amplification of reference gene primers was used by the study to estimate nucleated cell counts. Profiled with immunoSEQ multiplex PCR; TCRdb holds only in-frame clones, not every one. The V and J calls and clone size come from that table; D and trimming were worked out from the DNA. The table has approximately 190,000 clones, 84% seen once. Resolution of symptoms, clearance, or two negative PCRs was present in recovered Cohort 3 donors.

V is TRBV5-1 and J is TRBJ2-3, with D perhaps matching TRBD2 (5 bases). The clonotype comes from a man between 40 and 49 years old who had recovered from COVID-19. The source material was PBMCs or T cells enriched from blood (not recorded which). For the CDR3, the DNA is TGCGCCAGCAACGACGGGGTGGCAGATACGCAGTATTTT. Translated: CASNDGVADTQYF. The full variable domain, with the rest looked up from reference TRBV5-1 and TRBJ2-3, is KAGVTQTPRYLIKTRGQQVTLSCSPISGHRSVSWYQQTPGQGLQFLFEYFSETQRNKGNFPGRFSGRQFSNSRSEMNVSTLELGDSALYLCASNDGVADTQYFGPGTRLTVL.